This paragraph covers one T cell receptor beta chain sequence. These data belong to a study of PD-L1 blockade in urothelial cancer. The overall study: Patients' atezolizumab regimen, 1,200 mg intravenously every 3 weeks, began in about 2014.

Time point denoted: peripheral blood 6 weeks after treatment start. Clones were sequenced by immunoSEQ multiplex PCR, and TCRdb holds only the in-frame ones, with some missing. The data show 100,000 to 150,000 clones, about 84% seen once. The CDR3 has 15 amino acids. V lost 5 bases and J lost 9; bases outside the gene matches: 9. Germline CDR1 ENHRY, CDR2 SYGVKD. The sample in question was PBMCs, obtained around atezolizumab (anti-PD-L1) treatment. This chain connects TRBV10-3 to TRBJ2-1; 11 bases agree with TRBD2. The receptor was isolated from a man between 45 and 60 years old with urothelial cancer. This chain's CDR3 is CAISPIAGGPGEQFF. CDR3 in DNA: TGTGCCATCAGTCCCATAGCGGGAGGGCCGGGTGAGCAGTTCTTC.